This T cell receptor (beta chain) was profiled in a study of Ad26.COV2.S vaccination and SARS-CoV-2 variants. Ten or more counts support this clone. Its antigen is unidentified. General study results and limits: Vaccinees reportedly had broad spike-specific CD8+ and CD4+ T cell responses.

Per the germline V gene, CDR1 is LGHNT and CDR2 is FRNRAP. CDR3 length: 14 residues. J was trimmed by 4 bases and V by 9 bases; bases with no gene match: 10. This table comes from immunoSEQ multiplex PCR, and its TCRdb copy is limited to in-frame clones, with some not included. The sample includes a few hundred thousand clones, 90% seen only once; the top ten take roughly 4.3%. Indicated treatment: roughly 20 received Ad26.COV2.S at low or high dose, single or two shots; several received placebo; per-sample allocation not given. Sampling was performed 63 days after the first vaccine or placebo injection. The individual, an adult aged 18-55 years, was a donor in Boston.

The rearrangement joins TRBV12-5 to TRBJ2-7, with 9 positions matching TRBD1. The receptor was derived from a person aged 18-60 years who received the Ad26.COV2.S COVID-19 vaccine or a placebo. Specimen: peripheral blood, collected in a trial of Ad26.COV2.S vaccine versus placebo. CDR3 DNA: TGTGCTAGCTCGACCGGGACAGGGCAATACGAGCAGTACTTC. This gives the protein CASSTGTGQYEQYF.